A selection of T cell receptor beta chains follows, all from one sample in a study of T cells after yellow fever vaccination. In TCRdb, the 5' RACE reads were re-called with MiXCR into one record per CDR3 protein. The sample has 50,000 or so distinct CDR3 sequences; approximately 6.9% are singletons. The input for sequencing was CD8+ T cells sorted from PBMCs, taken on the day of the first yellow fever vaccination. These receptors came from a man in his late teens or twenties who received the YFV17D yellow fever vaccine. CDR3s include the opening cysteine and the closing phenylalanine or tryptophan. A D gene is named only where the DNA matches it firmly. A clone size is listed for some rows: how often the clone was seen (once, few, many), or a class if it is expanded.

d_call: NA
j_call: TRBJ2-3
v_call: TRBV28
clone_size: many
cdr3_aa: CASSPPGDHTDTQYF
cdr3_nt: TGTGCCAGCAGTCCCCCCGGGGACCACACAGATACGCAGTATTTT

d_call: TRBD1
j_call: TRBJ2-1
v_call: TRBV19
clone_size: many
cdr3_aa: CASSISGQGTYNEQFF
cdr3_nt: TGTGCCAGTAGTATATCGGGACAGGGCACCTACAATGAGCAGTTCTTC

d_call: TRBD1
j_call: TRBJ2-3
v_call: TRBV29-1
clone_size: many
cdr3_aa: CSVEYLSGEGASYTDTQYF
cdr3_nt: TGCAGCGTTGAATACCTATCAGGAGAGGGGGCCTCGTACACAGATACGCAGTATTTT

d_call: TRBD2
j_call: TRBJ2-1
v_call: TRBV20-1
clone_size: few
cdr3_aa: CSAWGGGHNEQFF
cdr3_nt: TGCAGTGCTTGGGGCGGGGGGCACAATGAGCAGTTCTTC

d_call: NA
j_call: TRBJ1-2
v_call: TRBV19
clone_size: many
cdr3_aa: CASSMGSRAVNYGYTF
cdr3_nt: TGTGCCAGTAGTATGGGGAGTCGCGCAGTAAACTATGGCTACACCTTC

d_call: NA
j_call: TRBJ1-1
v_call: TRBV4-1
clone_size: few
cdr3_aa: CASSQKVTSEAFF
cdr3_nt: TGCGCCAGCAGCCAAAAAGTTACGAGCGAAGCTTTCTTT

d_call: NA
j_call: TRBJ2-2
v_call: TRBV19
clone_size: few
cdr3_aa: CASSILQRNTGELFF
cdr3_nt: TGTGCCAGTAGTATACTCCAGAGGAACACCGGGGAGCTGTTTTTT

d_call: TRBD2
j_call: TRBJ2-5
v_call: TRBV5-4
clone_size: NA
cdr3_aa: CASSLYVLAGDMSWETQYF
cdr3_nt: TGTGCCAGCAGCTTGTATGTACTAGCGGGGGATATGAGTTGGGAGACCCAGTACTTC

d_call: NA
j_call: TRBJ2-1
v_call: TRBV5-1
clone_size: many
cdr3_aa: CASSPIQGSRSYNEQFF
cdr3_nt: TGCGCCAGCAGCCCTATACAGGGATCTCGTTCCTACAATGAGCAGTTCTTC

d_call: NA
j_call: TRBJ2-3
v_call: TRBV29-1
clone_size: NA
cdr3_aa: CSVGWDSPTGTDTQYF
cdr3_nt: TGCAGCGTTGGATGGGACTCCCCGACCGGCACAGATACGCAGTATTTT

d_call: NA
j_call: TRBJ1-2
v_call: TRBV24-1
clone_size: few
cdr3_aa: CATSDLRQNYGYTF
cdr3_nt: TGTGCCACCAGTGATTTAAGACAGAACTATGGCTACACCTTC

d_call: NA
j_call: TRBJ2-1
v_call: TRBV6-2/TRBV6-3
clone_size: many
cdr3_aa: CASSGGLHPYNEQFF
cdr3_nt: TGTGCCAGCTCTGGGGGCCTGCACCCCTACAATGAGCAGTTCTTC

d_call: NA
j_call: TRBJ1-1
v_call: TRBV5-1
clone_size: many
cdr3_aa: CASSLGPEAFF
cdr3_nt: TGCGCCAGCAGCTTAGGTCCTGAAGCTTTCTTT

d_call: NA
j_call: TRBJ2-3
v_call: TRBV6-5
clone_size: many
cdr3_aa: CASSPSPEGTDTQYF
cdr3_nt: TGTGCCAGCAGTCCCTCACCCGAGGGGACAGATACGCAGTATTTT

d_call: TRBD1
j_call: TRBJ1-5
v_call: TRBV4-3
clone_size: NA
cdr3_aa: CASSLGTGTNQPQHF
cdr3_nt: TGCGCCAGCAGCCTAGGGACAGGGACGAATCAGCCCCAGCATTTT

d_call: NA
j_call: TRBJ2-5
v_call: TRBV25-1
clone_size: NA
cdr3_aa: CAVRIQETQYF
cdr3_nt: TGTGCCGTCCGAATCCAAGAGACCCAGTACTTC

d_call: NA
j_call: TRBJ2-4
v_call: TRBV20-1
clone_size: many
cdr3_aa: CSARDLGRGLAKNIQYF
cdr3_nt: TGCAGTGCTAGAGATCTTGGGCGGGGACTAGCCAAAAACATTCAGTACTTC

d_call: NA
j_call: TRBJ2-1
v_call: TRBV5-1
clone_size: many
cdr3_aa: CASSFAQDSYNEQFF
cdr3_nt: TGCGCCAGCAGCTTCGCCCAGGATTCCTACAATGAGCAGTTCTTC

d_call: NA
j_call: TRBJ2-7
v_call: TRBV19
clone_size: NA
cdr3_aa: CASSIWRGEQYF
cdr3_nt: TGTGCCAGTAGTATTTGGAGGGGCGAGCAGTACTTC

d_call: NA
j_call: TRBJ2-7
v_call: TRBV9
clone_size: few
cdr3_aa: CASSGTSGEQYF
cdr3_nt: TGTGCCAGCAGCGGAACTAGTGGCGAGCAGTACTTC

d_call: NA
j_call: TRBJ2-7
v_call: TRBV29-1
clone_size: many
cdr3_aa: CSVAEGFYEQYF
cdr3_nt: TGCAGCGTCGCTGAGGGATTCTACGAGCAGTACTTC

d_call: NA
j_call: TRBJ2-3
v_call: TRBV20-1
clone_size: NA
cdr3_aa: CSATPWRGNTDTQYF
cdr3_nt: TGCAGTGCGACTCCCTGGCGGGGCAACACAGATACGCAGTATTTT

d_call: NA
j_call: TRBJ1-1
v_call: TRBV6-2/TRBV6-3
clone_size: many
cdr3_aa: CASSLGDGNTEAFF
cdr3_nt: TGTGCCAGCAGTTTGGGAGACGGGAACACTGAAGCTTTCTTT

d_call: TRBD2
j_call: TRBJ2-5
v_call: TRBV12-3/TRBV12-4
clone_size: NA
cdr3_aa: CASSGLAGSRETQYF
cdr3_nt: TGTGCCAGCAGTGGACTAGCGGGGTCTCGAGAGACCCAGTACTTC

d_call: NA
j_call: TRBJ2-2
v_call: TRBV4-2
clone_size: many
cdr3_aa: CASSHLARYTGELFF
cdr3_nt: TGTGCCAGCAGCCACCTAGCGAGATACACCGGGGAGCTGTTTTTT

d_call: NA
j_call: TRBJ1-2
v_call: TRBV6-2/TRBV6-3
clone_size: many
cdr3_aa: CASSYSSGYYGYTF
cdr3_nt: TGTGCCAGCAGTTACTCGAGTGGGTACTATGGCTACACCTTC

d_call: NA
j_call: TRBJ2-1
v_call: TRBV7-9
clone_size: NA
cdr3_aa: CASSFLGPQPGEQFF
cdr3_nt: TGTGCCAGCAGCTTCCTAGGACCACAACCCGGGGAGCAGTTCTTC

d_call: NA
j_call: TRBJ2-5
v_call: TRBV11-2
clone_size: many
cdr3_aa: CASSAAGVTQETQYF
cdr3_nt: TGTGCCAGCAGCGCGGCAGGGGTCACACAAGAGACCCAGTACTTC

d_call: TRBD1
j_call: TRBJ2-3
v_call: TRBV6-5
clone_size: few
cdr3_aa: CASSYNTRDSASTDTQYF
cdr3_nt: TGTGCCAGCAGTTACAACACCCGGGACAGCGCTAGCACAGATACGCAGTATTTT

d_call: NA
j_call: TRBJ1-5
v_call: TRBV20-1
clone_size: many
cdr3_aa: CSATKQGFNQPQHF
cdr3_nt: TGCAGTGCTACGAAACAGGGCTTCAATCAGCCCCAGCATTTT

d_call: NA
j_call: TRBJ1-1
v_call: TRBV12-3/TRBV12-4
clone_size: NA
cdr3_aa: CASSLAGRGTEAFF
cdr3_nt: TGTGCCAGCAGTTTGGCAGGGAGAGGGACTGAAGCTTTCTTT

d_call: NA
j_call: TRBJ2-1
v_call: TRBV6-6
clone_size: many
cdr3_aa: CASSPTTSNEQFF
cdr3_nt: TGTGCCAGCAGCCCGACCACGAGCAATGAGCAGTTCTTC

d_call: TRBD1
j_call: TRBJ1-1
v_call: TRBV4-1
clone_size: many
cdr3_aa: CASSLTGVEAFF
cdr3_nt: TGCGCCAGCAGCCTCACAGGGGTTGAAGCTTTCTTT

d_call: NA
j_call: TRBJ2-7
v_call: TRBV9
clone_size: NA
cdr3_aa: CASSVGLPGPLYEQYF
cdr3_nt: TGTGCCAGCAGCGTAGGGCTTCCGGGCCCCCTCTACGAGCAGTACTTC

d_call: NA
j_call: TRBJ1-1
v_call: TRBV9
clone_size: NA
cdr3_aa: CASSPSGTEAFF
cdr3_nt: TGTGCCAGCAGCCCGAGCGGGACTGAAGCTTTCTTT

d_call: TRBD2
j_call: TRBJ2-1
v_call: TRBV19
clone_size: many
cdr3_aa: CASTAGTSGVNEQFF
cdr3_nt: TGTGCCAGTACCGCCGGGACTAGCGGGGTCAATGAGCAGTTCTTC

d_call: NA
j_call: TRBJ2-2
v_call: TRBV6-4
clone_size: many
cdr3_aa: CASSVSTQGGTGELFF
cdr3_nt: TGTGCCAGCAGTGTATCCACCCAGGGCGGCACCGGGGAGCTGTTTTTT

d_call: NA
j_call: TRBJ1-1
v_call: TRBV13
clone_size: many
cdr3_aa: CASSLGAGGVTEAFF
cdr3_nt: TGTGCCAGCAGCTTAGGGGCTGGGGGAGTAACTGAAGCTTTCTTT

d_call: TRBD1
j_call: TRBJ2-7
v_call: TRBV27
clone_size: many
cdr3_aa: CASSLGTVISHEQYF
cdr3_nt: TGTGCCAGCAGTCTCGGGACAGTAATATCGCACGAGCAGTACTTC

d_call: NA
j_call: TRBJ1-5
v_call: TRBV4-1
clone_size: many
cdr3_aa: CASSFNLGGQPQHF
cdr3_nt: TGCGCCAGCAGCTTCAACCTTGGGGGTCAGCCCCAGCATTTT

d_call: NA
j_call: TRBJ1-2
v_call: TRBV4-2
clone_size: many
cdr3_aa: CASSQDLGDYGYTF
cdr3_nt: TGTGCCAGCAGCCAAGATTTGGGGGATTATGGCTACACCTTC

d_call: NA
j_call: TRBJ2-5
v_call: TRBV28
clone_size: many
cdr3_aa: CASRPGMEQETQYF
cdr3_nt: TGTGCCAGCAGGCCGGGAATGGAACAAGAGACCCAGTACTTC

d_call: NA
j_call: TRBJ2-2
v_call: TRBV4-3
clone_size: NA
cdr3_aa: CASSQGLLHVGELFF
cdr3_nt: TGCGCCAGCAGCCAAGGGCTCTTGCATGTCGGGGAGCTGTTTTTT

d_call: NA
j_call: TRBJ2-7
v_call: TRBV20-1
clone_size: NA
cdr3_aa: CSARKTPGTLDIDEQYF
cdr3_nt: TGCAGTGCCCGGAAAACTCCCGGGACCCTGGATATCGACGAGCAGTACTTC

d_call: NA
j_call: TRBJ1-4
v_call: TRBV4-1
clone_size: many
cdr3_aa: CASRTGEKLFF
cdr3_nt: TGCGCCAGCAGAACAGGTGAAAAACTGTTTTTT

d_call: NA
j_call: TRBJ2-1
v_call: TRBV6-1
clone_size: NA
cdr3_aa: CASSASSYNEQFF
cdr3_nt: TGTGCCAGCAGCGCCAGCTCCTACAATGAGCAGTTCTTC

d_call: NA
j_call: TRBJ2-5
v_call: TRBV29-1
clone_size: few
cdr3_aa: CSVEDRAQETQYF
cdr3_nt: TGCAGCGTTGAAGACAGGGCTCAAGAGACCCAGTACTTC

d_call: NA
j_call: TRBJ1-5
v_call: TRBV7-6
clone_size: few
cdr3_aa: CASSPGLTQPQHF
cdr3_nt: TGTGCCAGCAGCCCAGGGTTAACGCAGCCCCAGCATTTT

d_call: NA
j_call: TRBJ2-5
v_call: TRBV4-1
clone_size: many
cdr3_aa: CASSQRDRFYLGETQYF
cdr3_nt: TGCGCCAGCAGCCAACGGGACCGATTTTACCTTGGGGAGACCCAGTACTTC

d_call: NA
j_call: TRBJ2-5
v_call: TRBV5-1
clone_size: NA
cdr3_aa: CASSDSLSTPQETQYF
cdr3_nt: TGCGCCAGCTCGGACAGCCTATCCACCCCCCAAGAGACCCAGTACTTC

d_call: TRBD2
j_call: TRBJ2-1
v_call: TRBV28
clone_size: NA
cdr3_aa: CASLVLAGGQISSYNEQFF
cdr3_nt: TGTGCCAGCCTCGTCCTAGCGGGGGGGCAGATAAGCTCCTACAATGAGCAGTTCTTC

d_call: NA
j_call: TRBJ2-3
v_call: TRBV7-9
clone_size: many
cdr3_aa: CASSFGQGADTQYF
cdr3_nt: TGTGCCAGCAGCTTTGGGCAGGGTGCTGATACGCAGTATTTT

d_call: TRBD1
j_call: TRBJ2-2
v_call: TRBV7-9
clone_size: many
cdr3_aa: CASSPRQGSGELFF
cdr3_nt: TGTGCCAGCAGCCCGCGACAGGGTTCCGGGGAGCTGTTTTTT